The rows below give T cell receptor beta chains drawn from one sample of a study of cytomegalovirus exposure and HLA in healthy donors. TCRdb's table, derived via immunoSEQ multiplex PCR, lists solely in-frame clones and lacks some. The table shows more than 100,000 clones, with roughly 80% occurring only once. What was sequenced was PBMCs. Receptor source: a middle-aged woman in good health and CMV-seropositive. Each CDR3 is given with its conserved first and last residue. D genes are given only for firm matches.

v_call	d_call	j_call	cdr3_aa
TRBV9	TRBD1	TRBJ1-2	CASSGSRGPYGYTF
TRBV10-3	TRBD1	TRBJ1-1	CAATQGALNTEAFF
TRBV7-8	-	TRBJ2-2	CASSPGGGGRGAGELFF
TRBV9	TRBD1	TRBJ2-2	CASSSGGTGELFF
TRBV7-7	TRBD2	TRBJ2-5	CASSPTSGETQYF
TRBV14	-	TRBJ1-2	CASSQDPRRTYTF
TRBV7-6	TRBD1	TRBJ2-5	CASSLGTGVLETQYF
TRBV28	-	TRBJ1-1	CASSRPMNTEAFF
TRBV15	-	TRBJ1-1	CATSRDHNKAFF
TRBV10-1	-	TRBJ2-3	CASSAGLLRTDTQYF
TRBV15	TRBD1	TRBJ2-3	CATSRPGTASSTDTQYF
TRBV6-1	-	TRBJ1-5	CASSGNRGNQPQHF
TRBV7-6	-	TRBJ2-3	CASSRGGGTDTQYF
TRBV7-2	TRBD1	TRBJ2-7	CASSLSARGLGEQYF
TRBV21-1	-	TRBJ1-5	CASRAAIQPQHF
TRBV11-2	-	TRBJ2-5	CASSFGGLAGETQYF